These 29 T cell receptor beta chains were sequenced from one sample in a study of blood T cell repertoires in COVID-19. Data came from immunoSEQ multiplex PCR; TCRdb stores just in-frame clones and leaves some out. This sample has 20,000 to 25,000 clones, with approximately 91% found just once. Specimen: peripheral blood. The receptor source for this set is a woman in her 70s with active COVID-19.

This chain connects TRBV28 to TRBJ2-1; D may be TRBD1 (5 bases). This CDR3 spans 11 amino acids. Germline CDR1 MDHEN, CDR2 SYDVKM. Trimming cost V 6 bases and J 5 bases, with 5 bases left between them. Written as DNA, the CDR3 is TGTGCCAGCAGGACAGACAATGAGCAGTTCTTC. It specifies CASRTDNEQFF.

The chain combines TRBV28 with TRBJ2-7; possible D gene TRBD1, 6 bases. The CDR3 contains 13 residues. Trimming took off 2 bases at V and 4 bases at J, with 9 bases between the two ends. CDR1 and CDR2 (germline): MDHEN, SYDVKM. The CDR3 loop is CASSLGTLYEQYF. Here the CDR3 DNA reads TGTGCCAGCAGTTTAGGGACACTTTACGAGCAGTACTTC.

This chain uses TRBV6-5 with TRBJ1-1, with D hard to call. The V gene's germline CDR1 is MNHEY and CDR2 SVGAGI. The CDR3 length is 11 residues. V was shortened by 5 bases and J by 6 bases, with 7 bases between the two germline ends. The CDR3 sequence is CASSSGAEAFF. The CDR3 DNA sequence: TGTGCCAGCAGTAGCGGGGCTGAAGCTTTCTTT.

The gene calls are TRBV28 and TRBJ1-1; D may be TRBD1 (5 bases). The CDR3 length is 19 residues. Germline V CDR1 and CDR2: MDHEN, SYDVKM. Trimming removed 3 bases from V and 4 bases from J, with 27 bases in between. The CDR3 spells CASSLGLTEGSGVGTEAFF. As DNA, the CDR3 is TGTGCCAGCAGTTTGGGGCTTACGGAAGGGTCAGGTGTGGGCACTGAAGCTTTCTTT.

The V call is TRBV9, the J call TRBJ2-2, with a tentative D call TRBD2 (6 bases). Trimming removed 0 bases at V and 1 base at J, with 7 bases between. This CDR3 region has 15 residues. Looked up from germline, CDR1 is SGDLS and CDR2 is YYNGEE. CDR3 in amino acids: CASSVGGENTGELFF. CDR3 sequence (DNA): TGTGCCAGCAGCGTAGGGGGGGAGAACACCGGGGAGCTGTTTTTT.

The chain recombines TRBV28 with TRBJ1-4, with D possibly TRBD1 on 6 matching bases. CDR1 is MDHEN, CDR2 SYDVKM, per germline. The CDR3 spans 17 residues. The germline V and J ends were trimmed by 7 bases and 4 bases, with 22 bases remaining between them. CDR3 amino acids: CASTLRGAQSSNEKLFF. CDR3 bases: TGTGCCAGCACCCTGCGGGGGGCGCAGTCAAGTAATGAAAAACTGTTTTTT.

The rearrangement uses TRBV4-3 and TRBJ2-5; 12 bases are shared with TRBD2. The CDR3 loop spans 17 amino acids. The J segment lost 4 bases and the V segment lost 4 bases, leaving 10 bases of the junction unmatched. The germline V gene has CDR1 LGHNA and CDR2 YSLEER. CDR3 sequence: CASSRAPTSGSRETQYF. The CDR3 region has the DNA TGCGCCAGCAGCCGAGCACCGACTAGCGGGAGTCGAGAGACCCAGTACTTC.

The rearrangement uses TRBV5-6 and TRBJ1-5, with D perhaps matching TRBD1 (5 bases). This CDR3 region has 14 residues. Per germline, CDR1 SGHDT and CDR2 YYEEEE. With 3 bases removed from V and 2 bases from J, the gap between germline ends came to 9 bases. The CDR3 DNA reads TGTGCCAGCAGCTCAGCGGGGGGCAATCAGCCCCAGCATTTT. Translating it yields CASSSAGGNQPQHF.

This clone has only one observation. The chain couples TRBV24-1 to TRBJ2-1, with TRBD2 matching 12 bases. Germline V gene sequence: CDR1 KGHDR, CDR2 SFDVKD. The CDR3 has 15 residues. The V segment lost 5 bases and the J segment 7 bases; nucleotides outside the gene matches: 5. The CDR3 region has the DNA TGTGCCACCAGTGCAGCTAGCGGGAGGGAGAATGAGCAGTTCTTC. Protein product: CATSAASGRENEQFF.

The chain has TRBV11-2 and TRBJ2-5; TRBD1 agrees at 7 bases. Germline CDR1 and CDR2: SGHAT and FQNNGV. J lost 5 bases, V lost 3 bases, and 9 bases had no gene match. The CDR3 is 15 residues long. The CDR3 DNA follows: TGTGCCAGCAGCTTGACAGGGTCCGGACTGGAGACCCAGTACTTC. It is translated as CASSLTGSGLETQYF. The whole variable domain, remainder taken from reference TRBV11-2 and TRBJ2-5, is EAGVAQSPRYKIIEKRQSVAFWCNPISGHATLYWYQQILGQGPKLLIQFQNNGVVDDSQLPKDRFSAERLKGVDSTLKIQPAKLEDSAVYLCASSLTGSGLETQYFGPGTRLLVL.

The V call is TRBV10-3, the J call TRBJ2-5, with unresolved D. Germline V gives CDR1 ENHRY, CDR2 SYGVKD. This CDR3 is 12 amino acids long. V gave up 8 bases and J gave up 4 bases, with 11 bases separating them. The CDR3 DNA is TGTGCCATCGGGCCTGAGAGAGAGACCCAGTACTTC. Protein product: CAIGPERETQYF.

The rearrangement joins TRBV7-2 to TRBJ2-1; 10 bases match TRBD2. The V gene end was trimmed by 6 bases and the J gene end by 7 bases; junction bases not matched to a gene: 9. The CDR3 contains 15 residues. The V gene's germline CDR1 is SGHTA and CDR2 FQGNSA. The CDR3 coding sequence is TGTGCCAGCAGTCAAACGAGACTAGCGGGTAATGAGCAGTTCTTC. Amino acids: CASSQTRLAGNEQFF.

The genes are TRBV7-6 and TRBJ2-3; 11 nucleotides match TRBD2. Trimming cost V 1 base and J 6 bases; bases outside gene matches: 9. This CDR3 has 17 amino acids. Per the germline V gene, CDR1 is SGHVS and CDR2 is FNYEAQ. The DNA for the CDR3 is TGTGCCAGCAGCTTAGTGGGGTTAGCGGGAGGGCCTGATACGCAGTATTTT. It is translated as CASSLVGLAGGPDTQYF.

This chain links TRBV28 with TRBJ1-6; D is possibly TRBD1 (5 bases). V lost 5 bases to trimming and J lost 5 bases, with 13 bases between them. The length of the CDR3 is 15 residues. CDR1 and CDR2 from the germline V gene are MDHEN and SYDVKM. CDR3 protein: CASSPGQVDNSPLHF. The CDR3, as DNA: TGTGCCAGCAGTCCAGGGCAGGTTGATAATTCACCCCTCCACTTT.

DNA of the CDR3: TGTGCCAGCAGTTCCGGCGGGAGGGCCGCTTACGAGCAGTACTTC. Translating it yields CASSSGGRAAYEQYF. V is TRBV27 and J is TRBJ2-7, with TRBD2 identical over 9 bases. J lost 4 bases, V lost 4 bases, and 8 bases had no gene match. Germline values: CDR1 MNHEY, CDR2 SMNVEV (reference sequence). This CDR3 spans 15 amino acids.

The V gene is TRBV15, the J gene TRBJ2-7; D is undetermined. This CDR3 has 13 amino acids. Germline V gene lookup returns CDR1 LNHNV and CDR2 YYDKDF (reference sequence). The V end was cut by 6 bases, the J end by 1 base, with 10 bases between. CDR3 sequence: CATSRTRSYEQYF. The DNA for the CDR3 is TGTGCCACCAGTCGAACCAGATCCTACGAGCAGTACTTC.

The chain is built from TRBV20-1 and TRBJ2-7, with D possibly being TRBD1 (5 bases). The germline gives CDR1 DFQATT, CDR2 SNEGSKA (reference sequence). Between the trimmed V and J ends, which lost 3 bases and 9 bases, there was a span of 12 bases. The CDR3 has 11 residues. DNA of the CDR3: TGCAGTGCTAGGGACGGACAAGGGCAGTACTTC. Translating gives CSARDGQGQYF.

The genes are TRBV10-1 and TRBJ2-7; TRBD1 matches at 7 bases. This CDR3 is 16 amino acids long. V gave up 0 bases and J gave up 6 bases; unmatched junction bases: 11. CDR1 is WNHNN and CDR2 is SYGVQD in the germline V gene (reference sequence). The CDR3: CASSESTRQGRGEQYF. In nucleotides, the CDR3 is TGCGCCAGCAGTGAGTCGACTCGACAGGGAAGGGGCGAGCAGTACTTC.

The genes are TRBV19 and TRBJ2-7, with D maybe TRBD1 (6 bases). V gave up 3 bases and J gave up 3 bases, with 15 bases separating them. This CDR3 comprises 15 residues. CDR1 is LNHDA, CDR2 SQIVND, per germline (reference sequence). CDR3 residues: CASSMSGVSIYEQYF. CDR3 nucleotide sequence: TGTGCCAGTAGTATGTCAGGGGTCTCGATCTACGAGCAGTACTTC. The full variable domain, with the rest looked up from reference TRBV19 and TRBJ2-7, is DGGITQSPKYLFRKEGQNVTLSCEQNLNHDAMYWYRQDPGQGLRLIYYSQIVNDFQKGDIAEGYSVSREKKESFPLTVTSAQKNPTAFYLCASSMSGVSIYEQYFGPGTRLTVT.

This rearrangement joins TRBV28 to TRBJ1-2; 10 bases match TRBD1. The CDR3 has 15 residues. The germline CDR1 and CDR2 sequences are MDHEN and SYDVKM. Germline trimming cut 7 bases from V and 4 bases from J; bases unmatched to any gene: 9. The DNA for the CDR3 is TGTGCCAGCACCCCAGGGACAGGGGCTTCCTATGGCTACACCTTC. Its protein is CASTPGTGASYGYTF.

In this sample, this clone turned up a few times. The CDR3 coding sequence is TGTGCCAGCAGTCCGACCCCGGGGAACAATTCACCCCTCCACTTT. Amino acids: CASSPTPGNNSPLHF. V gene TRBV11-2 combines with J gene TRBJ1-6, with D uncertain. Trimming left V 6 bases short and J 7 bases short, with 16 bases between. CDR3 length: 15 amino acids. The germline gives CDR1 SGHAT, CDR2 FQNNGV.

The chain has TRBV4-2 and TRBJ2-3; 7 nucleotides line up with TRBD2. CDR1 is LGHNA and CDR2 is YNFKEQ in the germline V gene. With 1 base clipped from V and 6 bases from J, the junction kept 7 bases outside the gene matches. CDR3 size: 15 residues. CDR3 nucleotide sequence: TGTGCCAGCAGCCAAGGGATAGCGGGCCCCGATACGCAGTATTTT. Amino acids: CASSQGIAGPDTQYF.

Only one count was recorded for this clone. The CDR3 protein is CASREGTGYNEQFF. The CDR3 bases are TGCGCCAGCAGAGAAGGGACTGGCTACAATGAGCAGTTCTTC. This chain connects TRBV4-3 to TRBJ2-1, with a weak D call TRBD2 (6 bases). The CDR3 consists of 14 residues. Trimming took off 6 bases at V and 3 bases at J, with 12 bases between the two ends. Germline V gene lookup returns CDR1 LGHNA and CDR2 YSLEER.

The chain has TRBV2 and TRBJ2-5; a possible D gene is TRBD1 (6 bases). V shed 5 bases and J shed 4 bases, with 8 bases lying between them. In germline, CDR1 is SNHLY, CDR2 FYNNEI. CDR3 length: 12 residues. CDR3 protein: CASSSGVETQYF. CDR3 DNA sequence: TGTGCCAGCAGTTCAGGGGTAGAGACCCAGTACTTC.

DNA of the CDR3: TGCGCCAGCAGCCCAAGACTAGCACTGTACCAAGAGACCCAGTACTTC. It is translated as CASSPRLALYQETQYF. The rearrangement uses TRBV5-1 and TRBJ2-5, with TRBD2 matching over 7 bases. The CDR3 totals 16 residues. Germline V gives CDR1 SGHRS, CDR2 YFSETQ. Unmatched junction bases numbered 9, after V lost 4 bases and J lost 0 bases.

This sequence joins TRBV7-6 and TRBJ2-7; perhaps TRBD1 as D (6 bases). Looked up from germline, CDR1 is SGHVS and CDR2 is FNYEAQ. V was trimmed by 1 base and J by 2 bases, leaving 6 bases between them. This CDR3 has 13 amino acids. The CDR3 nucleotides are TGTGCCAGCAGCTTAGGGGACACCTACGAGCAGTACTTC. This translates into CASSLGDTYEQYF.

V usage is TRBV28 and J usage is TRBJ2-7, with TRBD1 matching over 8 bases. V lost 8 bases to trimming and J lost 0 bases; unmatched junction nucleotides: 6. Germline-derived CDR1 and CDR2 are MDHEN and SYDVKM. The CDR3 loop spans 14 amino acids. CDR3 nucleotide sequence: TGTGCCAGCCTCAGACAGGGGTACTCCTACGAGCAGTACTTC. It yields the protein CASLRQGYSYEQYF.

This rearrangement joins TRBV18 to TRBJ1-1; a weak D match, TRBD1 (5 bases). Germline V CDR1 and CDR2: KGHSH, LQKENI. This CDR3 contains 17 residues. The V end was cut by 1 base, the J end by 6 bases, with 21 bases between. DNA for the CDR3: TGTGCCAGCTCACCACGTCGCGCGGGACCCCGGGACGCTGAAGCTTTCTTT. Its protein product is CASSPRRAGPRDAEAFF.

V gene TRBV4-2 combines with J gene TRBJ2-5, with 7 bases lining up with TRBD1. V was clipped by 5 bases and J by 4 bases; unmatched bases: 7. Per germline, CDR1 LGHNA and CDR2 YNFKEQ. There are 14 residues in the CDR3. CDR3 DNA: TGTGCCAGCAGCTCCCGACAGGGACGAGAGACCCAGTACTTC. Encoded protein: CASSSRQGRETQYF.